A selection of T cell receptor beta chains follows, all from one sample in a study of blood T cells in healthy people across ages. TCRdb redid the calling of the 5' RACE reads with MiXCR, one entry per CDR3 protein. This sample has some 800,000 distinct CDR3 sequences; 40% to 50% occur once, and the top ten carry around 21%. The sequenced sample was blood. These receptors came from a man aged 55 to 69 in good health. The CDR3 runs from the conserved cysteine through the conserved F or W. Clone size, where shown, is once, few, many, or a class for clones that have expanded.

v_call | clone_size | cdr3_aa
TRBV6-1 | few | CASIQGAGNTEAFF
TRBV10-3 | once | CATAKDREQFF
TRBV21-1 | . | CASKPDHYNEQFF
TRBV9 | few | CASSVDAPAYEQYF
TRBV9 | . | CASSVEGREGYEQYF
TRBV4-3 | . | CASSRRLERTKLFF
TRBV29-1 | . | CSVLQGAREQYF
TRBV12-3/TRBV12-4 | few | CASTFPEGEQFF
TRBV5-1 | . | CASSSPGQGRYGYTF
TRBV9 | . | CASSVGRGGTGELFF
TRBV7-9 | . | CASSLKTGTGERNEQFF
TRBV6-2/TRBV6-3 | few | CASSYKLASGGQYNEQFF
TRBV28 | . | CASSYTGARNQPQHF
TRBV5-1 | . | CASSLDPTVQGGDEQYF
TRBV6-2/TRBV6-3 | . | CASSYSATSYNEQFF
TRBV7-2 | few | CASSVTTGVYGYTF
TRBV29-1 | many | CSVVGYQSSYNEQFF
TRBV6-6 | few | CASSTPDRKQYF
TRBV28 | . | CASTSSASGGAGSYEQYF
TRBV28 | few | CASSLKGQSGNIQYF
TRBV3-1 | . | CASSRGQGLNYGYTF
TRBV12-3/TRBV12-4 | . | CASRGGLDTGELFF
TRBV7-2 | . | CASSLGGERTDTQYF
TRBV20-1 | few | CSARKGQGAHTDTQYF
TRBV20-1 | . | CSAKRPRTSGGERYNEQFF
TRBV4-3 | . | CASSQGTGTREQYF
TRBV2 | . | CASSGTGVLSGANVLTF
TRBV28 | . | CASRLGQGGNEQYF
TRBV5-1 | . | CASSRWGRGNQETQYF
TRBV29-1 | . | CSVQRLAGADRYF
TRBV7-9 | . | CASSLAQSEERTGELFF
TRBV29-1 | many | CSVLGGALETQYF
TRBV12-5 | . | CASGLGAVGLETQYF
TRBV7-9 | . | CASSLGLVTVGFDIQYF
TRBV20-1 | . | CSATDRVLGYTF
TRBV18 | . | CASSPQAFDQPQHF